These 20 T cell receptor beta chains originate from one sample sequenced in a study of control samples from healthy donors and cancer patients. The method was immunoSEQ multiplex PCR; TCRdb's version includes in-frame clones alone and lacks a portion of them. The table lists some 250,000 clones, over 75% of them singletons, with about an eighth in the top ten. Material: PBMCs. Receptors were obtained from an older woman with lung cancer.

The sample holds a few counts of this clone. The J gene is TRBJ2-5, the V gene TRBV7-9; TRBD2 matches at 8 bases. The CDR3 has 19 amino acids. Germline V gene data show CDR1 as SEHNR and CDR2 as FQNEAQ (reference sequence). V lost 0 bases and J lost 1; bases outside the gene matches: 13. CDR3 sequence: CASSLAVLAAGDLQETQYF. The CDR3 coding sequence is TGTGCCAGCAGCTTAGCGGTATTAGCAGCGGGAGACCTCCAAGAGACCCAGTACTTC.

V and J are TRBV28 and TRBJ1-2; 10 bases line up with TRBD1. With V trimmed by 3 bases and J by 7 bases, 8 bases remained unmatched. The length of the CDR3 is 15 residues. CDR1 MDHEN and CDR2 SYDVKM come from the germline V gene. CDR3 loop: CASSFTGTGVSGYTF. CDR3 bases: TGTGCCAGCAGTTTCACCGGGACAGGGGTTTCTGGCTACACCTTC.

This clone showed up many times. This sequence joins TRBV12-3 or TRBV12-4 and TRBJ2-5; unclear D gene. The CDR3 length is 13 residues. Trimming stripped 2 bases from V and 1 base from J, with 5 bases between. CDR3: CASSLSPQETQYF. CDR3 bases: TGTGCCAGCAGTTTATCCCCCCAAGAGACCCAGTACTTC.

The chain couples TRBV6-4 to TRBJ2-1, with TRBD2 matching 7 bases. Germline loops: CDR1 MRHNA, CDR2 SNTAGT. Trimming cost V 8 bases and J 0 bases; bases outside gene matches: 13. The length of the CDR3 is 17 residues. DNA for the CDR3: TGTGCCAGCCGGGTGGTCAGCGGGGAGAGCTCCTACAATGAGCAGTTCTTC. Its protein is CASRVVSGESSYNEQFF.

This clone was recorded a few times. The J gene is TRBJ1-5, the V gene TRBV27; 8 nucleotides align to TRBD1. Trimming cost V 5 bases and J 0 bases; bases outside gene matches: 15. Germline CDR1 is MNHEY and CDR2 is SMNVEV (reference sequence). The CDR3 contains 19 residues. The CDR3 sequence: CASSRRGGQGLSSNQPQHF. For the CDR3, the DNA is TGTGCCAGCAGTCGTAGGGGAGGACAGGGATTGAGTAGCAATCAGCCCCAGCATTTT.

The chain couples TRBV27 to TRBJ2-6; TRBD2 matches 9 bases. CDR1 and CDR2 from the germline V gene are MNHEY and SMNVEV (reference sequence). This CDR3 region has 18 residues. The junction had 4 bases not matched to a gene; V was cut back by 1 base and J by 0 bases. For the CDR3, the DNA is TGTGCCAGCAGTTTATTTAGCGGGAGCGACTCTGGGGCCAACGTCCTGACTTTC. Its protein is CASSLFSGSDSGANVLTF.

As DNA, the CDR3 is TGTGCCACCAGCCGGCCCACCGGACTAGGGTCACCCGGGGAGCTGTTTTTT. Translation: CATSRPTGLGSPGELFF. This chain links TRBV15 with TRBJ2-2, with TRBD2 matching 7 bases. Germline CDR1 is LNHNV and CDR2 is YYDKDF (reference sequence). CDR3 length: 17 amino acids. After removal of 5 bases from V and 6 bases from J, the junction contained 15 bases not matched to a gene.

The chain recombines TRBV3-1 (or the pseudogene TRBV3-2) with TRBJ1-1; a possible D gene is TRBD1 (6 bases). The CDR3 sequence is 11 residues long. Trimming removed 5 bases at V and 8 bases at J, with 9 bases between. Germline V CDR1 and CDR2: LGHDT, YNNKEL (reference sequence). The CDR3 spells CASSWDKEAFF. The CDR3 nucleotides read TGTGCCAGCAGCTGGGACAAAGAAGCTTTCTTT.

The chain carries TRBV6-5 and TRBJ1-6; D gene uncertain. Trimming removed 2 bases from V and 7 bases from J, with 9 bases in between. Looked up from germline, CDR1 is MNHEY and CDR2 is SVGAGI. This CDR3 is built from 14 residues. The CDR3 sequence: CASSYGSGNSPLHF. The CDR3 region has the DNA TGTGCCAGCAGTTACGGGTCGGGAAATTCACCCCTCCACTTT.

The chain recombines TRBV2 with TRBJ2-7; perhaps TRBD2 as D (6 bases). Per germline, CDR1 SNHLY and CDR2 FYNNEI. V was shortened by 4 bases and J by 3 bases, with 13 bases between the two germline ends. The CDR3 runs to 14 residues. CDR3 DNA sequence: TGTGCCAGCAGTGCTAGCGCTACGGACTACGAGCAGTACTTC. Translation gives CASSASATDYEQYF.

V and J are TRBV7-9 and TRBJ1-2; maybe TRBD1 (6 bases). The germline V gene encodes CDR1 SEHNR and CDR2 FQNEAQ (reference sequence). The V gene lost 1 base and the J gene lost 7 bases, with 16 bases spanning the gap. This CDR3 is 15 amino acids long. This CDR3 reads CASSLEQGSARGYTF. The DNA for the CDR3 is TGTGCCAGCAGCTTAGAGCAGGGGAGTGCGCGTGGCTACACCTTC.

This clone was recorded once. This chain links TRBV9 with TRBJ1-2, with 7 bases identical to TRBD1. This CDR3 has 14 amino acids. Germline-derived CDR1 and CDR2 are SGDLS and YYNGEE. J gave up 8 bases and V 4 bases, and 11 bases lay outside the gene matches. The CDR3 DNA is TGTGCCAGCAGCCAGGGGGGGACAGCCAGGGGCTACACCTTC. It codes for CASSQGGTARGYTF.

V is TRBV6-5 and J is TRBJ2-7; TRBD1 matches at 8 bases. The CDR3 is 15 amino acids. J gave up 2 bases and V 2 bases, and 5 bases lay outside the gene matches. Germline V gene sequence: CDR1 MNHEY, CDR2 SVGAGI. CDR3 residues: CASSYGQGLTYEQYF. For the CDR3, the DNA is TGTGCCAGCAGTTACGGACAGGGACTGACCTACGAGCAGTACTTC.

This clone was counted once. This chain connects TRBV9 to TRBJ2-7, with 13 nucleotides matching TRBD2. The length of the CDR3 is 18 residues. With V trimmed by 0 bases and J by 7 bases, 13 bases remained unmatched. Germline CDR1 reads SGDLS; CDR2 reads YYNGEE. The CDR3 region has the DNA TGTGCCAGCAGCGTAGGGACTAGCGGGAGAAACCCTCCTGAGGAGCAGTACTTC. Protein product: CASSVGTSGRNPPEEQYF.

This clone was detected only a few times. This chain uses TRBV3-1 (or the pseudogene TRBV3-2) with TRBJ1-4; D gene unclear. The ends were cut back, 4 bases at V and 1 base at J, with 13 bases in the middle. The CDR3 runs 16 residues. Germline V lookup: CDR1 LGHDT, CDR2 YNNKEL (reference sequence). CDR3 sequence (DNA): TGTGCCAGCAGCCCGTTCCGGACGGGAACTAATGAAAAACTGTTTTTT. Encoded protein: CASSPFRTGTNEKLFF.

The chain combines TRBV28 with TRBJ1-5; maybe TRBD1 (5 bases). Per the germline V gene, CDR1 is MDHEN and CDR2 is SYDVKM. This CDR3 is 16 amino acids long. The V gene lost 1 base and the J gene lost 0 bases, with 10 bases spanning the gap. CDR3: CASSLSTGYSNQPQHF. CDR3 coding DNA: TGTGCCAGCAGTTTATCAACAGGTTATAGCAATCAGCCCCAGCATTTT.

The rearrangement links TRBV5-1 to TRBJ1-1; 8 bases match TRBD1. CDR1 SGHRS and CDR2 YFSETQ come from the germline V gene. V trimming: 4 bases; J trimming: 5 bases; junction bases outside the gene matches: 7. The CDR3 runs 14 residues. The CDR3 nucleotides are TGCGCCAGCAGCGGAGGGACAGGCGGAACTGAAGCTTTCTTT. Amino acids: CASSGGTGGTEAFF.

The rearrangement uses TRBV30 and TRBJ1-4, with a weak D call TRBD1 (6 bases). Germline values: CDR1 GTSNPN, CDR2 SVGIG (reference sequence). This CDR3 spans 15 amino acids. V dropped 3 bases and J dropped 8 bases, with 19 bases sitting between them. Here the CDR3 reads CAWSGQSPGSEKLFF. Written as DNA, the CDR3 is TGTGCCTGGAGCGGACAGTCCCCGGGGAGCGAAAAACTGTTTTTT. The whole variable domain, filled in from reference TRBV30 and TRBJ1-4, reads SQTIHQWPATLVQPVGSPLSLECTVEGTSNPNLYWYRQAAGRGLQLLFYSVGIGQISSEVPQNLSASRPQDRQFILSSKKLLLSDSGFYLCAWSGQSPGSEKLFFGSGTQLSVL.

V gene TRBV29-1 combines with J gene TRBJ2-1; D not certain. Per the germline V gene, CDR1 is SQVTM and CDR2 is ANQGSEA. The ends were cut back, 1 base at V and 2 bases at J, with 6 bases in the middle. This CDR3 has 13 amino acids. In DNA, the CDR3 is TGCAGCGTTGAAGGGGCAGCCTACAATGAGCAGTTCTTC. Translating it yields CSVEGAAYNEQFF.

The genes are TRBV7-2 and TRBJ1-2; perhaps TRBD1 as D (5 bases). Trimming took off 5 bases at V and 7 bases at J, with 20 bases between the two ends. Per germline, CDR1 SGHTA and CDR2 FQGNSA. The CDR3 consists of 15 residues. CDR3: CASSGGRAQGSGYTF. The CDR3 DNA follows: TGTGCCAGCAGCGGGGGGAGGGCTCAAGGGAGTGGCTACACCTTC.